The clone carrying this TCR beta chain was seen only once. This entry is derived from a study of blood T cell repertoires in COVID-19. Study as a whole: PBMCs, B-cell-depleted T cells, or T cells were the source of the cDNA or gDNA that made up the material.

CDR3 size: 12 residues. Trimming cost V 3 bases and J 4 bases, with 7 bases left between them. Germline V gene data show CDR1 as MDHEN and CDR2 as SYDVKM. Using immunoSEQ multiplex PCR, the repertoire was profiled, and TCRdb retains in-frame clones only, with some absent. This repertoire shows some 390,000 clones, about nine tenths found once; its top ten account for about 1.7%. Participants spanned ages about 18 to 90 years and resided in 20 to 30 US areas. Membership in each cohort depended on participant-reported clinical history. Two negative PCRs, clearance, or symptom resolution characterized the recovered Cohort 3 donors.

The specimen was PBMCs or T cells enriched from blood (not recorded which). V and J are TRBV28 and TRBJ2-7; D is uncertain. The receptor was isolated from a woman in her twenties or thirties who had recovered from COVID-19. CDR3 nucleotide sequence: TGTGCCAGCAGTTTGAAGGAGTACGAGCAGTACTTC. This sequence encodes CASSLKEYEQYF.